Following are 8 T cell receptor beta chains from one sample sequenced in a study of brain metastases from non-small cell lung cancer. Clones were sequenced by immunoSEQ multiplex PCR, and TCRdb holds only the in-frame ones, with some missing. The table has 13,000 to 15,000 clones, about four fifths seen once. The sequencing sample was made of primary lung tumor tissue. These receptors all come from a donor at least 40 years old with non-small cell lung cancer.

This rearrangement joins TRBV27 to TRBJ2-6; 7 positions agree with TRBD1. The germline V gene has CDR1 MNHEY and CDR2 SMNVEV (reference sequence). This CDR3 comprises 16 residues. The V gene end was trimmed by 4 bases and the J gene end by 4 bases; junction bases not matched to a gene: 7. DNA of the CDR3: TGTGCCAGCAGTTCGTGGACAGGTTCAGGGGCCAACGTCCTGACTTTC. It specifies CASSSWTGSGANVLTF.

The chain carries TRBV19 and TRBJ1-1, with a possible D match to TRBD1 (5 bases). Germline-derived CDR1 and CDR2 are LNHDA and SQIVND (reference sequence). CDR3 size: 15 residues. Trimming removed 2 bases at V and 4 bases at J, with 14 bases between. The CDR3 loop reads CASSIFEGSPTEAFF. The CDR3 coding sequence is TGTGCCAGTAGTATATTTGAGGGGAGCCCCACTGAAGCTTTCTTT.

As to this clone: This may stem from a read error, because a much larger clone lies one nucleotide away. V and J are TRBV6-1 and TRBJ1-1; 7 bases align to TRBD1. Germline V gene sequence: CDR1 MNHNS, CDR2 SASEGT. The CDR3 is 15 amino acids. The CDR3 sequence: CASNEPNRGRTEAFF. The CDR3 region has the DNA TGTGCCAGCAATGAACCTAACAGGGGAAGGACTGAAGCTTTCTTT.

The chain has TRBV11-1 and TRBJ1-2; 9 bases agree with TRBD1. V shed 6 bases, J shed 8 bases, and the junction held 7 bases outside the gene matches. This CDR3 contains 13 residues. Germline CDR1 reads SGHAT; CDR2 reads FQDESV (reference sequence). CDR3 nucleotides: TGTGCCAGCAGTCCCGGACAGGGGTACGGCTACACCTTC. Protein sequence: CASSPGQGYGYTF.

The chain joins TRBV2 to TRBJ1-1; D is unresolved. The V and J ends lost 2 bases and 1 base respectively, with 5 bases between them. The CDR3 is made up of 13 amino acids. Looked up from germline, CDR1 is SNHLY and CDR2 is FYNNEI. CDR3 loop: CASSESRNTEAFF. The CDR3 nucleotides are TGTGCCAGCAGTGAAAGCAGGAACACTGAAGCTTTCTTT.

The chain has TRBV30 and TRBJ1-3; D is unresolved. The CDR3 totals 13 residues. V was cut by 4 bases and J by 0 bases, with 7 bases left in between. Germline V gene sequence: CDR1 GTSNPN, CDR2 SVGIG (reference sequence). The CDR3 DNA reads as TGTGCCTGGAAAGGCCTCTCTGGAAACACCATATATTTT. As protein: CAWKGLSGNTIYF. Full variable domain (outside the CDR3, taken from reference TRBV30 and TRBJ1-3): SQTIHQWPATLVQPVGSPLSLECTVEGTSNPNLYWYRQAAGRGLQLLFYSVGIGQISSEVPQNLSASRPQDRQFILSSKKLLLSDSGFYLCAWKGLSGNTIYFGEGSWLTVV.

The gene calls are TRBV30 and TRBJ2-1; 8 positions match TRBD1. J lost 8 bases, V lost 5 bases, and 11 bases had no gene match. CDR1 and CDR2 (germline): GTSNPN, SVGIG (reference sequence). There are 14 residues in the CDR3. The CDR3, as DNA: TGTGCCTGGGGGCGCACACAGGGGGGACATGAGCAGTTCTTC. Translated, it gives CAWGRTQGGHEQFF.

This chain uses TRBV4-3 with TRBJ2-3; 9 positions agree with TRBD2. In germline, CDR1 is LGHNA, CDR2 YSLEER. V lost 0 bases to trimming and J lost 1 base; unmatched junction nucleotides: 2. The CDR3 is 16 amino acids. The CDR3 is CASSQEIAGGTDTQYF. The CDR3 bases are TGCGCCAGCAGCCAAGAGATAGCGGGGGGCACAGATACGCAGTATTTT.